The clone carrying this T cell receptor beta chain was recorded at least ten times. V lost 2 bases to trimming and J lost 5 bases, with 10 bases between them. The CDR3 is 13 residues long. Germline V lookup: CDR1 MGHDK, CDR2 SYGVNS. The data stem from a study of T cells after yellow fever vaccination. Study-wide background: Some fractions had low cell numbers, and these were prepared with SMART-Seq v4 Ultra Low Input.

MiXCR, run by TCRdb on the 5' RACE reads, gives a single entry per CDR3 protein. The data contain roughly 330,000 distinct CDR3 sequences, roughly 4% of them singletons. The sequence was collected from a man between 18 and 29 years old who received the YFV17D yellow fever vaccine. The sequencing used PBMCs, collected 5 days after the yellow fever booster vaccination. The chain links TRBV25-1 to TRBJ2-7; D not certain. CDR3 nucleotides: TGTGCCAGCAGTGAACCGAGTGTGCACGAGCAGTACTTC. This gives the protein CASSEPSVHEQYF.